This T cell receptor beta chain was identified during a study of blood T cell repertoires in COVID-19. Germline values: CDR1 SGHTA, CDR2 FQGTGA. The CDR3 spans 16 residues. With 2 bases removed from V and 1 base from J, the gap between germline ends came to 9 bases. As handled by the study authors: Estimated nucleated cell counts came from reference gene primer amplification. TCRdb's copy holds only in-frame clones and misses some; the assay was immunoSEQ multiplex PCR. V and J calls and clone size are copied from that table; D and trimming were computed from the DNA. The sample lists approximately 190,000 clones, just over 85% occurring once.

Material for sequencing was peripheral blood. This sequence originates from an elderly man with acute or convalescent COVID-19. The V and J genes are TRBV7-3 and TRBJ2-6; no clear D gene. CDR3 residues: CASSLGRLSGANVLTF. The CDR3 DNA follows: TGTGCCAGCAGCTTAGGTCGACTGTCTGGGGCCAACGTCCTGACTTTC.